This TCR beta chain was recovered during a study of blood T cell repertoires in COVID-19. About the research overall: From T cells, B-cell-depleted T cells, or PBMCs came the material, which was cDNA or gDNA.

In the study's own analysis: Estimates of nucleated cell counts were drawn from the amplification of reference gene primers. The method was immunoSEQ multiplex PCR; TCRdb's version includes in-frame clones alone and lacks a portion of them. V and J calls plus clone size are reproduced from that table; the DNA served to infer D and trimming. Among about 220,000 clones, more than 80% were seen once, and the ten largest hold more than 3%. Germline V gives CDR1 SGHVS, CDR2 FQNEAQ. The V end lost 5 bases, the J end lost 8 bases, and 12 bases lay between the germline ends. This CDR3 contains 13 residues. Sequencing used PBMCs or T cells enriched from blood (not recorded which). This TCR derives from a woman younger than 35 in a cohort exposed to, infected with or recovered from COVID-19 (not recorded which). The gene calls are TRBV7-8 and TRBJ1-4; D is undetermined. CDR3 in amino acids: CASSPLGREKLFF. Here the CDR3 DNA reads TGTGCCAGCAGCCCCCTGGGGAGGGAAAAACTGTTTTTT.